This T cell receptor (beta chain) was obtained from a study of HIV-infected patients and healthy controls. There are many counts of this clonotype. Reverse transcription used 500 to 550 ng RNA and constant-region primers for alpha and beta. Separate chain-specific third strand synthesis with multiplexing indices produced the alpha and beta libraries. The SP2 site served as the priming point for second strand synthesis. TCRdb redid the calling of the 5' RACE reads with MiXCR, one entry per CDR3 protein. The table has more than 10,000 distinct CDR3 sequences, around 8% seen once. No cell fractionation was done, so the repertoire covers all unsorted peripheral blood T cells. Germline V lookup: CDR1 SGHNT, CDR2 YYREEE (reference sequence). The CDR3 has 17 residues. V dropped 0 bases and J dropped 5; count of bases not matched to a gene: 8.

The receptor's source is an adult in good health. Sequencing used blood. V gene TRBV5-4 combines with J gene TRBJ2-1; 10 nucleotides line up with TRBD1. CDR3 DNA: TGTGCCAGCAGCTTGGTGGGGGCCGGACAGGGGGACAATGAGCAGTTCTTC. Its protein product is CASSLVGAGQGDNEQFF.